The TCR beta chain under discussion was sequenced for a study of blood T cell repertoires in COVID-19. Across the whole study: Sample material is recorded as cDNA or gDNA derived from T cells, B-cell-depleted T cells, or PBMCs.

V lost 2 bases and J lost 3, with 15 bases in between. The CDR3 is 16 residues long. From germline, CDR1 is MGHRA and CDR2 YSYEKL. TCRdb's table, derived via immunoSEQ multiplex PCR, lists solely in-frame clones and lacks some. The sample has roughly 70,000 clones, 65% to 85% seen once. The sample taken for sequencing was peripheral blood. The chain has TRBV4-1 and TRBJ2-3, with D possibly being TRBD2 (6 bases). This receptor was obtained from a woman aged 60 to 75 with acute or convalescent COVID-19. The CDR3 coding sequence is TGCGCCAGCAGCCAACTCGGGACTGGGGGAACAGATACGCAGTATTTT. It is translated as CASSQLGTGGTDTQYF.